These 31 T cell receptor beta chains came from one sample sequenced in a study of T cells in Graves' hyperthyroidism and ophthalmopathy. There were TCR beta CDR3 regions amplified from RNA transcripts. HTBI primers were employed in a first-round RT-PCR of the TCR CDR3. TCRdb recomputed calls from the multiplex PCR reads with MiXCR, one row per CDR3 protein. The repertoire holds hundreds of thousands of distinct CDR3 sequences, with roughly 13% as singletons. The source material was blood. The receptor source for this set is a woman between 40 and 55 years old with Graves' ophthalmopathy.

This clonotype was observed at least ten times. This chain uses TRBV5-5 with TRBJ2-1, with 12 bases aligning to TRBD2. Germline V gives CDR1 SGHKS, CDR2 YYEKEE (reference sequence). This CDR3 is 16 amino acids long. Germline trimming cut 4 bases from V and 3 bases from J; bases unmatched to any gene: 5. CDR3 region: CASSLGLAGFYNEQFF. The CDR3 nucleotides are TGTGCCAGCAGCCTTGGACTAGCGGGGTTCTACAATGAGCAGTTCTTC.

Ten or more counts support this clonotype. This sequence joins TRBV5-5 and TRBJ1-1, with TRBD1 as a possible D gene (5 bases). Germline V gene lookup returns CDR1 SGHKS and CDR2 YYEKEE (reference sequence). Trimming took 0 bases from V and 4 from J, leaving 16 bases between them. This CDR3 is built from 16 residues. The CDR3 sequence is CASSLGIRGAGTEAFF. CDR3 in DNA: TGTGCCAGCAGCTTGGGAATTAGAGGGGCTGGCACTGAAGCTTTCTTT.

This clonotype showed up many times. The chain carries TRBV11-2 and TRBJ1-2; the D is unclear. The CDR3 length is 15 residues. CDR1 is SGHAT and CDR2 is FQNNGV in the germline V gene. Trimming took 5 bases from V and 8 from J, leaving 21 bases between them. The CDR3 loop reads CASSPARTSSGGYTF. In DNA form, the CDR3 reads TGTGCCAGCAGCCCCGCCCGGACGTCTTCGGGAGGCTACACCTTC.

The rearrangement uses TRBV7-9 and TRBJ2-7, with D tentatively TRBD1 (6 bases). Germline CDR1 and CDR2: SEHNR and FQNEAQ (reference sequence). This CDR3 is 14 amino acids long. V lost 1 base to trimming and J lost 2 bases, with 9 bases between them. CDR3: CASSLDGGAYEQYF. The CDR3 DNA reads TGTGCCAGCAGCTTAGATGGGGGCGCCTACGAGCAGTACTTC. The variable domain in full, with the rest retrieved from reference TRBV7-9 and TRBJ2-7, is DTGVSQNPRHKITKRGQNVTFRCDPISEHNRLYWYRQTLGQGPEFLTYFQNEAQLEKSRLLSDRFSAERPKGSFSTLEIQRTEQGDSAMYLCASSLDGGAYEQYFGPGTRLTVT.

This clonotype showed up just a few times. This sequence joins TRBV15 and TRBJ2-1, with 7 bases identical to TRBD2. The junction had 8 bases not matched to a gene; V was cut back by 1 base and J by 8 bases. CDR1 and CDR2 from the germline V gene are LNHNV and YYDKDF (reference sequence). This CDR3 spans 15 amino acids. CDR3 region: CATSRVVGGLDEQFF. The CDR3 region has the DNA TGTGCCACCAGCAGAGTGGTGGGAGGGCTGGATGAGCAGTTCTTC.

DNA of the CDR3: TGTGCCAGCAGCCGCCAGGGACAGGGGGCTAGGAACATTCAGTACTTC. Protein: CASSRQGQGARNIQYF. The chain combines TRBV5-4 with TRBJ2-4, with 12 positions matching TRBD1. CDR3 size: 16 residues. Germline CDR1 reads SGHNT; CDR2 reads YYREEE (reference sequence). The ends lost 4 bases at V and 7 bases at J; junction bases unmatched: 9.

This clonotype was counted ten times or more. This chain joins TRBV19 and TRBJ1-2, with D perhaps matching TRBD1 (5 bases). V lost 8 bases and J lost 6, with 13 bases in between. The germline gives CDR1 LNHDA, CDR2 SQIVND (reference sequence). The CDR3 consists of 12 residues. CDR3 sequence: CASGGWANGYTF. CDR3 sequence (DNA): TGTGCCAGTGGGGGGTGGGCCAATGGCTACACCTTC.

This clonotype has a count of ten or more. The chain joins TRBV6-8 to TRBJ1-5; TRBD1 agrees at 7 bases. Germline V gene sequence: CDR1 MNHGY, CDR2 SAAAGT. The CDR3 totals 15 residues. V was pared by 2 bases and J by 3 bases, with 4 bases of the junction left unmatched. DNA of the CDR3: TGTGCCAGCAGTTACCCGGGACAGTACAATCAGCCCCAGCATTTT. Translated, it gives CASSYPGQYNQPQHF.

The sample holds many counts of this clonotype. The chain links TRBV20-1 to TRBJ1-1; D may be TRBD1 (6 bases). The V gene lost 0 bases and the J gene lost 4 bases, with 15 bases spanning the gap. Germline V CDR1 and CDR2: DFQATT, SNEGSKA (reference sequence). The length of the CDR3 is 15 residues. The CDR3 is CSARETTGFGTEAFF. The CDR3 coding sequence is TGCAGTGCTAGAGAGACCACAGGGTTCGGCACTGAAGCTTTCTTT.

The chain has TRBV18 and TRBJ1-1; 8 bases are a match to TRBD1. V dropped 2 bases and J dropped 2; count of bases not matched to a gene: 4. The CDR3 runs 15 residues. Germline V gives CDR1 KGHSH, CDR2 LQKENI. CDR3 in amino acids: CASSPIGTGNTEAFF. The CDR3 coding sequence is TGTGCCAGCTCACCAATAGGGACAGGTAACACTGAAGCTTTCTTT.

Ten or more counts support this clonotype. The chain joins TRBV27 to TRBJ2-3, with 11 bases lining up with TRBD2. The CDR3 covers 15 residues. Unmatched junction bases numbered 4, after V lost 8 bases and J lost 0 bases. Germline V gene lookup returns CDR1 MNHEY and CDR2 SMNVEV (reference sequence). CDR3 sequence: CASLGTSGSTDTQYF. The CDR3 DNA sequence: TGTGCCAGCTTAGGGACTAGCGGAAGCACAGATACGCAGTATTTT.

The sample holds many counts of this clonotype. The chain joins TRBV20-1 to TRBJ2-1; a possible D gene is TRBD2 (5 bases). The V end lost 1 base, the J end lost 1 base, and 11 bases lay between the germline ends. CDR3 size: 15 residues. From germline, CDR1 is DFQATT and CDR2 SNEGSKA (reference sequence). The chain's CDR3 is CSARVGMGSYNEQFF. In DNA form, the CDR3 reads TGCAGTGCTAGAGTCGGGATGGGGTCCTACAATGAGCAGTTCTTC.

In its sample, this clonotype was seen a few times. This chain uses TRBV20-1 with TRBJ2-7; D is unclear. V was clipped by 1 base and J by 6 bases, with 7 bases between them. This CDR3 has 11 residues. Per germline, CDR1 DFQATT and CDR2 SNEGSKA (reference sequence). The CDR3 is CSARGAGEQYF. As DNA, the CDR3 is TGCAGTGCTAGAGGCGCCGGCGAGCAGTACTTC.

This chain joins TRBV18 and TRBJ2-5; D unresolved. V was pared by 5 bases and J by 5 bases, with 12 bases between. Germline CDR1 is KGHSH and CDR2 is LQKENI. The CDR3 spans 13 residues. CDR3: CASSGRSRETQYF. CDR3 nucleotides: TGTGCCAGCTCAGGACGGAGCAGGGAGACCCAGTACTTC.

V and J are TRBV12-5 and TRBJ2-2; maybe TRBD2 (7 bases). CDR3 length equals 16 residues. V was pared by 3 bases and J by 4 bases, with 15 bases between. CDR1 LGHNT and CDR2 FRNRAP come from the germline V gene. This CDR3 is CASGFYRGAVTGELFF. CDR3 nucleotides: TGTGCTAGTGGTTTCTACCGGGGGGCGGTCACCGGGGAGCTGTTTTTT.

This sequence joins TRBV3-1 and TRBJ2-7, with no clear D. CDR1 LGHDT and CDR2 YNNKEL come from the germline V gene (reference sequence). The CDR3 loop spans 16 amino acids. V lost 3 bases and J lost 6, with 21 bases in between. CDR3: CASSQRRRNARLEQYF. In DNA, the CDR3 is TGTGCCAGCAGCCAGAGACGACGCAACGCCCGCCTCGAGCAGTACTTC.

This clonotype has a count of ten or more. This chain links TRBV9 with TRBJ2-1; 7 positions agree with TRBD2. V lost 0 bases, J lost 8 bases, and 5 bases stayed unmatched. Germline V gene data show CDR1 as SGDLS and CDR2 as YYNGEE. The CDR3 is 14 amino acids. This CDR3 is CASSVERDLDEQFF. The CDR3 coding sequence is TGTGCCAGCAGCGTAGAGCGGGATCTCGATGAGCAGTTCTTC.

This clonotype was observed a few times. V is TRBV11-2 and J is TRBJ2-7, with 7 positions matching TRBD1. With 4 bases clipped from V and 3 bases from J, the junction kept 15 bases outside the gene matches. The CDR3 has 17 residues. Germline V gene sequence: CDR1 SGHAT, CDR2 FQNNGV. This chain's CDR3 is CASSSDRAQLSYYEQYF. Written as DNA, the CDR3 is TGTGCCAGCAGCTCAGACAGGGCCCAATTATCTTACTACGAGCAGTACTTC. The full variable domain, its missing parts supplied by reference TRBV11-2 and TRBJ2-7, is EAGVAQSPRYKIIEKRQSVAFWCNPISGHATLYWYQQILGQGPKLLIQFQNNGVVDDSQLPKDRFSAERLKGVDSTLKIQPAKLEDSAVYLCASSSDRAQLSYYEQYFGPGTRLTVT.

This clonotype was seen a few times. The CDR3: CASSSLLPQCGLAGSYEQYF. Written as DNA, the CDR3 is TGCGCCAGCAGTTCCCTACTCCCCCAGTGCGGACTAGCGGGATCCTACGAGCAGTACTTC. The chain joins TRBV10-1 to TRBJ2-7; the match to TRBD2 covers 12 bases. This CDR3 region has 20 residues. Germline CDR1 reads WNHNN; CDR2 reads SYGVQD (reference sequence). The J segment lost 1 base and the V segment lost 5 bases, leaving 18 bases of the junction unmatched.

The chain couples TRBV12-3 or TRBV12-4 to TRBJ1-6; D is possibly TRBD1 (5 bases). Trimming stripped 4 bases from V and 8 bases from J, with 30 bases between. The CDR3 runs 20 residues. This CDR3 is CASSSGRLIGGSGADSPLHF. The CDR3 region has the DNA TGTGCCAGCAGTTCTGGAAGATTAATCGGGGGAAGTGGGGCGGATTCACCCCTCCACTTT.

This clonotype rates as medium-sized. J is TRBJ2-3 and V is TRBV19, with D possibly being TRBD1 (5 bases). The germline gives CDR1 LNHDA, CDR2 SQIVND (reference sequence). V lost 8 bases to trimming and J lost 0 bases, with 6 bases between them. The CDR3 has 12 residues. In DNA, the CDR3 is TGTGCCAGTCGACAGAGCACAGATACGCAGTATTTT. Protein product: CASRQSTDTQYF.

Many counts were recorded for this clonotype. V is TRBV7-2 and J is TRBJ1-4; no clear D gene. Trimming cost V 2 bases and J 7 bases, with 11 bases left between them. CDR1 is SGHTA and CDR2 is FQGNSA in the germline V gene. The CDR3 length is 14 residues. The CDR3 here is CASSLRPGIEKLFF. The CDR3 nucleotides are TGTGCCAGCAGCTTACGCCCGGGAATTGAAAAACTGTTTTTT.

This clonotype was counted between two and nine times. CDR3 sequence reads: CASSPGGVEQFF. The CDR3 coding sequence is TGTGCCAGCAGCCCGGGGGGGGTTGAGCAGTTCTTC. V and J are TRBV6-1 and TRBJ2-1, with 8 bases matching TRBD2. Looked up from germline, CDR1 is MNHNS and CDR2 is SASEGT. V was clipped by 6 bases and J by 9 bases; unmatched bases: 4. The CDR3 totals 12 residues.

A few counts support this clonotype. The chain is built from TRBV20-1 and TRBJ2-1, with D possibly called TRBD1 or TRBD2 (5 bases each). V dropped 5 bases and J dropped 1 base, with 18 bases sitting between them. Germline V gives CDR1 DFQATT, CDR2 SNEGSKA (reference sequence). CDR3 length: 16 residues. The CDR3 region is CSAPRRSGRSYNEQFF. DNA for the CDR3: TGCAGTGCTCCACGGCGATCAGGGAGATCCTACAATGAGCAGTTCTTC.

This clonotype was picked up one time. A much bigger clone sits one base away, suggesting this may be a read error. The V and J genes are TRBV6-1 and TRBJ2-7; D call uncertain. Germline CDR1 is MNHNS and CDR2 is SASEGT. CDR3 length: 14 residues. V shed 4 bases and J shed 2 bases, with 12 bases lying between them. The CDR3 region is CASSGPPLAYEQYF. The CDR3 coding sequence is TGTGCCAGCAGTGGGCCCCCTTTAGCCTACGAGCAGTACTTC.

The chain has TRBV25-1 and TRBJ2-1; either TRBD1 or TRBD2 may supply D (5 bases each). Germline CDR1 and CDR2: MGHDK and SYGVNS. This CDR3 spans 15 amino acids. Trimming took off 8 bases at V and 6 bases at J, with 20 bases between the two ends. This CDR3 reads CASAEADTPGNEQFF. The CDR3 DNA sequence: TGTGCCAGCGCCGAAGCGGACACACCGGGCAATGAGCAGTTCTTC.

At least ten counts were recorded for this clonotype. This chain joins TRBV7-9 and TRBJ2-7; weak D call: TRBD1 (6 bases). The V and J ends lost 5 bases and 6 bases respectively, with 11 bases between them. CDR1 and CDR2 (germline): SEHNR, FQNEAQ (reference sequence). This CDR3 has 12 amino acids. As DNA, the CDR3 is TGTGCCAGCAGCCCGGACAGCGGCGAGCAGTACTTC. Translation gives CASSPDSGEQYF. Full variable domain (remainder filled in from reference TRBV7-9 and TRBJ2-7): DTGVSQNPRHKITKRGQNVTFRCDPISEHNRLYWYRQTLGQGPEFLTYFQNEAQLEKSRLLSDRFSAERPKGSFSTLEIQRTEQGDSAMYLCASSPDSGEQYFGPGTRLTVT.

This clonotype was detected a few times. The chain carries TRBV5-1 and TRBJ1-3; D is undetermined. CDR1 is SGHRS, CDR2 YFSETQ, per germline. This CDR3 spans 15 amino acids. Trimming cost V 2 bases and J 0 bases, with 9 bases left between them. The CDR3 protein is CASSLDTNSGNTIYF. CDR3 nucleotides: TGCGCCAGCAGCTTAGACACCAACTCTGGAAACACCATATATTTT.

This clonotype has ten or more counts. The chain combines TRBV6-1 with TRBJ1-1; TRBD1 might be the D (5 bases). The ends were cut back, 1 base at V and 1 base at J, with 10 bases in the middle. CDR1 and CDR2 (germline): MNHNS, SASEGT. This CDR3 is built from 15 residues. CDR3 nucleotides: TGTGCCAGCAGTGAAGAGGACACAAAGAACACTGAAGCTTTCTTT. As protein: CASSEEDTKNTEAFF.

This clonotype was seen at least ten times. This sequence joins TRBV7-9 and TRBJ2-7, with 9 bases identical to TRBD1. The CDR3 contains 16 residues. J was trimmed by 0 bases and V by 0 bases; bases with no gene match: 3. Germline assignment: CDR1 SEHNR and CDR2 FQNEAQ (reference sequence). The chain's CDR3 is CASSLAATGGSYEQYF. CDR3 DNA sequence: TGTGCCAGCAGCTTAGCCGCGACAGGGGGCTCCTACGAGCAGTACTTC.

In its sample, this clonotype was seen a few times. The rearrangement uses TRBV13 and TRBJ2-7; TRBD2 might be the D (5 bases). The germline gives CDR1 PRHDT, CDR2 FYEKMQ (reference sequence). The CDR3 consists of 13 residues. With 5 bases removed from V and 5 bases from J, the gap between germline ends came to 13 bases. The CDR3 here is CASSPIPGDEQYF. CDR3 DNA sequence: TGTGCCAGCAGCCCCATCCCCGGGGACGAGCAGTACTTC.